This T cell receptor (beta chain) is drawn from a study of shared clonotypes between healthy human individuals. Notes on the study in general: An expected dependence of interdonor clonotype sharing on sequencing depth was noted.

CDR3 length: 14 residues. The germline V gene encodes CDR1 GTSNPN and CDR2 SVGIG (reference sequence). Tens of thousands of T cell genomes, or about 270 ng DNA, went into replicate PCRs of unsorted PBMC. Sequencing used immunoSEQ multiplex PCR; TCRdb keeps in-frame clones, though not all of them. The sample lists 450,000 to 500,000 clones; roughly four fifths were seen once. Notes on this clone: The antigen remains unidentified. A far larger clone lies a single base away; this is likely a read error.

The study drew all its donors from Caucasian adults living in Nashville, Tennessee. Unsorted samples drew genomic DNA from about 100 million PBMCs. The sequenced sample was PBMCs. The J gene is TRBJ1-2, the V gene TRBV30; no clear D gene. The sequence was obtained from a woman aged 40 to 50 in good health. Some clones in this sample may be carry-over from other donors' samples. CDR3 nucleotides: TGTGCCTGGAGTGTCGGGCCTTCCTTCTATAGCTACACCTTC. Protein: CAWSVGPSFYSYTF.